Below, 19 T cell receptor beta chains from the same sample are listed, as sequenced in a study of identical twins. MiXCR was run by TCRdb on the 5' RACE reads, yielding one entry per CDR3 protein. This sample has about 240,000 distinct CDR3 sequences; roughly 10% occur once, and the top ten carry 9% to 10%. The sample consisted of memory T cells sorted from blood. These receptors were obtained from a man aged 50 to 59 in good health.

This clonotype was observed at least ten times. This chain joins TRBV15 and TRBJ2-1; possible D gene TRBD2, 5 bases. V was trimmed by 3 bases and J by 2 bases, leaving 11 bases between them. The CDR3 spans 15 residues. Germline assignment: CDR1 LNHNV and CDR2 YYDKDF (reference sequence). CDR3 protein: CATSSARGTYNEQFF. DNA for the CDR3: TGTGCCACCAGCAGCGCCCGGGGTACCTACAATGAGCAGTTCTTC.

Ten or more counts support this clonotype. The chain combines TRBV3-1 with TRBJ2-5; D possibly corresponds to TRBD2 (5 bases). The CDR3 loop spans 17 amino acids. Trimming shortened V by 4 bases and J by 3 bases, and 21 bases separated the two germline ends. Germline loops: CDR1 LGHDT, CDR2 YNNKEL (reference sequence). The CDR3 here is CASSPTTLASGKETQYF. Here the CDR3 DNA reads TGTGCCAGCAGCCCGACTACCTTGGCATCTGGAAAAGAGACCCAGTACTTC.

Here the CDR3 reads CAISPSGGHQETQYF. CDR3 nucleotide sequence: TGTGCCATCAGCCCTAGCGGGGGGCATCAAGAGACCCAGTACTTC. The J gene is TRBJ2-5, the V gene TRBV10-3; TRBD2 matches at 11 bases. The V gene end was trimmed by 6 bases and the J gene end by 2 bases; junction bases not matched to a gene: 5. CDR1 ENHRY and CDR2 SYGVKD come from the germline V gene. This CDR3 is 15 amino acids long.

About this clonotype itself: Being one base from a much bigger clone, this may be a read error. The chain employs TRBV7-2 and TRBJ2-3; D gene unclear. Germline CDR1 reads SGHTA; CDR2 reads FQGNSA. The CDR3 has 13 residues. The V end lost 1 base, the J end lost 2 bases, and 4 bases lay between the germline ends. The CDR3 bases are TGTGCCAGCAGCTTAGTTCCCACAGATACGCAGTATTTT. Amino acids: CASSLVPTDTQYF. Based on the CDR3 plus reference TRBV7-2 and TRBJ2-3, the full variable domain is GAGVSQSPSNKVTEKGKDVELRCDPISGHTALYWYRQSLGQGLEFLIYFQGNSAPDKSGLPSDRFSAERTGGSVSTLTIQRTQQEDSAVYLCASSLVPTDTQYFGPGTRLTVL.

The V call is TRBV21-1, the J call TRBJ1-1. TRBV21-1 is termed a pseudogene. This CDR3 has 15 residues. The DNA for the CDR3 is TGTGCCAGCAGCAAAGCGCGGGGGAGGCTCAGTGAAGCTTTCTTT. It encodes CASSKARGRLSEAFF.

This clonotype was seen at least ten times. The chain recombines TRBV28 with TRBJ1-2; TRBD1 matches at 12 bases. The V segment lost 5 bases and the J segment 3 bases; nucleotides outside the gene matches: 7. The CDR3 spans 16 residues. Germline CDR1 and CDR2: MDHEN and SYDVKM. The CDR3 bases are TGTGCCAGCAGTCTTGGGACAGGGGGCATTGACTATGGCTACACCTTC. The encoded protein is CASSLGTGGIDYGYTF.

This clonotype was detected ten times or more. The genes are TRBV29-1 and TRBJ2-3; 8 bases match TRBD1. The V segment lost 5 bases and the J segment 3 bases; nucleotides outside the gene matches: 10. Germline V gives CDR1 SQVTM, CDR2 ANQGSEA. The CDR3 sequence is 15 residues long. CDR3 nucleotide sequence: TGCAGCGTTAGTCAGGGGGCGGCTGGTACAGATACGCAGTATTTT. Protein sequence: CSVSQGAAGTDTQYF.

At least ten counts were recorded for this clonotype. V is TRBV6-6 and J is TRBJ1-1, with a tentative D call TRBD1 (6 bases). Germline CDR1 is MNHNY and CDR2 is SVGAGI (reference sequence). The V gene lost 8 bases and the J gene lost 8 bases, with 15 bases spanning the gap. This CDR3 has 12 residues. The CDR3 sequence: CASGRPGEEAFF. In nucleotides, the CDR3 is TGTGCCAGCGGAAGGCCAGGGGAGGAAGCTTTCTTT.

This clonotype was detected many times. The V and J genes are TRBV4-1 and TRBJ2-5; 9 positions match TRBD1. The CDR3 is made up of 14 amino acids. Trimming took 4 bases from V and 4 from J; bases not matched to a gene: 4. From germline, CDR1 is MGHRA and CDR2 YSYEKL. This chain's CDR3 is CASSLGTGRETQYF. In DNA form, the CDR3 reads TGCGCCAGCAGCCTGGGGACAGGGCGAGAGACCCAGTACTTC.

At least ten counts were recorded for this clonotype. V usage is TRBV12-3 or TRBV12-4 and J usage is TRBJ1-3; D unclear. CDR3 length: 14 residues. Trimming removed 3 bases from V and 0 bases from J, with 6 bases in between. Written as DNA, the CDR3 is TGTGCCAGCAGTTTGGATTACTCTGGAAACACCATATATTTT. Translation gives CASSLDYSGNTIYF.

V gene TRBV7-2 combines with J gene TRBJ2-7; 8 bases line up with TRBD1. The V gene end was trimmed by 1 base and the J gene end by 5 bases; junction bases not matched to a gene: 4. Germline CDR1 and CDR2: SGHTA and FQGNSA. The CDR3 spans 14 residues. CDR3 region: CASSLDRGYDEQYF. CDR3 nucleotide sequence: TGTGCCAGCAGCTTAGACAGGGGGTACGACGAGCAGTACTTC.

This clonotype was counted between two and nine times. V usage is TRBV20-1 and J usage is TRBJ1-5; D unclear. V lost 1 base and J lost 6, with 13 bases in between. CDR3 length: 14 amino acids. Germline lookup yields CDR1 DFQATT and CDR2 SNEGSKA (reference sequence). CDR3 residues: CSARGLGGSQPQHF. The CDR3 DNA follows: TGCAGTGCTAGAGGGCTGGGAGGAAGTCAGCCCCAGCATTTT.

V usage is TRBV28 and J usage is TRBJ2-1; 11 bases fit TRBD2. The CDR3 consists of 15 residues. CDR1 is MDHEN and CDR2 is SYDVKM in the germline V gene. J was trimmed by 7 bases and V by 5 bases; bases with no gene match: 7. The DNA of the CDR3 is TGTGCCAGCAGTGACAGAGGGACTAGCGGTAATGAGCAGTTCTTC. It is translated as CASSDRGTSGNEQFF.

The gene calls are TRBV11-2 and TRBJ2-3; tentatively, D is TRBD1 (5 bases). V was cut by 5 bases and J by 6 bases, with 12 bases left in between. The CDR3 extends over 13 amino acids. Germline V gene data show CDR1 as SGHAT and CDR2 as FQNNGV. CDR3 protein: CASSPRVSDTQYF. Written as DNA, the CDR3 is TGTGCCAGCAGCCCCAGGGTATCCGATACGCAGTATTTT.

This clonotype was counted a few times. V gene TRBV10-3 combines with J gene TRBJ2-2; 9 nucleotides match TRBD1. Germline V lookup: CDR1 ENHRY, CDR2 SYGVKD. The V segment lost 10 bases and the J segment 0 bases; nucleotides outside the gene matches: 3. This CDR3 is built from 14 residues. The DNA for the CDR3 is TGTGCCACGGACAGGGGCGCGAACACCGGGGAGCTGTTTTTT. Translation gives CATDRGANTGELFF.

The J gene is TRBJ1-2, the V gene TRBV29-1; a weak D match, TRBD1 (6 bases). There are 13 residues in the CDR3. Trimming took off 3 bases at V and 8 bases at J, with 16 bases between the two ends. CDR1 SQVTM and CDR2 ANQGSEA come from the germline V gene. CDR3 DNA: TGCAGCGTTGAGGGGGGGCGAGGCGGCGGCTACACCTTC. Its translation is CSVEGGRGGGYTF.

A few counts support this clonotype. The CDR3 sequence: CASSRRQGLQETQYF. The CDR3 DNA is TGTGCCAGCAGCCGGCGACAGGGGCTCCAAGAGACCCAGTACTTC. V and J are TRBV7-9 and TRBJ2-5; 8 nucleotides agree with TRBD1. This CDR3 is built from 15 residues. The V and J ends lost 5 bases and 1 base, in that order; junction bases with no gene match: 6. The V gene's germline CDR1 is SEHNR and CDR2 FQNEAQ (reference sequence). The whole variable domain, remainder taken from reference TRBV7-9 and TRBJ2-5, is DTGVSQNPRHKITKRGQNVTFRCDPISEHNRLYWYRQTLGQGPEFLTYFQNEAQLEKSRLLSDRFSAERPKGSFSTLEIQRTEQGDSAMYLCASSRRQGLQETQYFGPGTRLLVL.

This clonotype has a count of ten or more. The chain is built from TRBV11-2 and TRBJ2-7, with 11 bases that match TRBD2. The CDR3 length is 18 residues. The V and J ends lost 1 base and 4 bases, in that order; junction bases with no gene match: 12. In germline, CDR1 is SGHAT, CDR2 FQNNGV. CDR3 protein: CASSLVNYGTSGFYEQYF. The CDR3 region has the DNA TGTGCCAGCAGCTTAGTAAATTACGGGACTAGCGGCTTTTACGAGCAGTACTTC.

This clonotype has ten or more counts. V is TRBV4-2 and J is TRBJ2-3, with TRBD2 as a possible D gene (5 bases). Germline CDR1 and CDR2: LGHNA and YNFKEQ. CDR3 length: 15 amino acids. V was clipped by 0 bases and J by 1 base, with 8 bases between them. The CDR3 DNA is TGTGCCAGCAGCCAAGATTGGCGGGGCACAGATACGCAGTATTTT. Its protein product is CASSQDWRGTDTQYF.